These T cell receptor beta chains were read from a single sample in a study of blood T cells in healthy people across ages. TCRdb independently ran MiXCR on the 5' RACE reads; one entry per CDR3 protein. The sample shows hundreds of thousands of distinct CDR3 sequences, approximately 30% of them seen only once. Sequencing was performed on blood. The receptors come from a woman aged 80 or over in good health. Both conserved end residues are part of each CDR3. A D gene is named only where the DNA matches it firmly. Clone size appears in some rows only: once, few, many, or a class for an expanded clone.

d_call: -; clone_size: -; j_call: TRBJ1-3; v_call: TRBV15; cdr3_aa: CATSRRDVPSGNTIYF; cdr3_nt: TGTGCCACCAGCCGTCGGGACGTCCCCTCTGGAAACACCATATATTTT
d_call: TRBD2; clone_size: -; j_call: TRBJ2-1; v_call: TRBV7-3; cdr3_aa: CASSFGPTSGRWNEQFF; cdr3_nt: TGTGCCAGCAGCTTTGGGCCGACTAGCGGGAGATGGAATGAGCAGTTCTTC
d_call: TRBD1; clone_size: many; j_call: TRBJ1-2; v_call: TRBV10-2; cdr3_aa: CASRGRTGVNYGYTF; cdr3_nt: TGCGCCAGCAGAGGAAGGACAGGGGTTAACTATGGCTACACCTTC
d_call: -; clone_size: many; j_call: TRBJ1-2; v_call: TRBV7-9; cdr3_aa: CASSLDDPYGYTF; cdr3_nt: TGTGCCAGCAGCTTAGACGACCCCTATGGCTACACCTTC
d_call: TRBD2; clone_size: -; j_call: TRBJ2-1; v_call: TRBV7-2; cdr3_aa: CASSSSGGAFNEQFF; cdr3_nt: TGTGCCAGCAGCTCTAGCGGGGGGGCCTTCAATGAGCAGTTCTTC
d_call: TRBD2; clone_size: -; j_call: TRBJ2-1; v_call: TRBV6-2/TRBV6-3; cdr3_aa: CASGYIWSLLAGGRRSYNEQFF; cdr3_nt: TGTGCCAGCGGTTATATTTGGAGCCTCCTAGCGGGGGGGCGGAGGTCCTACAATGAGCAGTTCTTC
d_call: -; clone_size: many; j_call: TRBJ1-4; v_call: TRBV2; cdr3_aa: CASTNRGTNEKLFF; cdr3_nt: TGTGCCAGCACGAACAGAGGAACTAATGAAAAACTGTTTTTT
d_call: TRBD2; clone_size: many; j_call: TRBJ2-3; v_call: TRBV5-1; cdr3_aa: CASSLGTSGGTDTQYF; cdr3_nt: TGCGCCAGCAGCTTGGGGACTAGCGGGGGCACAGATACGCAGTATTTT
d_call: TRBD1; clone_size: -; j_call: TRBJ2-5; v_call: TRBV7-2; cdr3_aa: CASSLTRTGGMETQYF; cdr3_nt: TGTGCCAGCAGCTTAACCCGGACAGGGGGCATGGAGACCCAGTACTTC
d_call: TRBD1; clone_size: many; j_call: TRBJ2-7; v_call: TRBV5-1; cdr3_aa: CASSSAGGTGSSYEQYF; cdr3_nt: TGCGCCAGCAGCTCGGCCGGAGGGACAGGTTCCTCCTACGAGCAGTACTTC
d_call: -; clone_size: once; j_call: TRBJ2-2; v_call: TRBV6-5; cdr3_aa: CASRERGIGELFF; cdr3_nt: TGTGCCAGCAGAGAAAGGGGGATCGGGGAGCTGTTTTTT
d_call: -; clone_size: many; j_call: TRBJ2-1; v_call: TRBV7-9; cdr3_aa: CASSLWGDEQFF; cdr3_nt: TGTGCCAGCAGCTTATGGGGCGATGAGCAGTTCTTC
d_call: TRBD1; clone_size: many; j_call: TRBJ2-1; v_call: TRBV20-1; cdr3_aa: CSARDLGQGYNEQFF; cdr3_nt: TGCAGTGCTCGGGATCTAGGACAGGGCTACAATGAGCAGTTCTTC
d_call: TRBD1; clone_size: few; j_call: TRBJ1-1; v_call: TRBV5-1; cdr3_aa: CASSLDRGKGTEAFF; cdr3_nt: TGCGCCAGCAGCCTCGACAGGGGGAAGGGCACTGAAGCTTTCTTT
d_call: TRBD1; clone_size: many; j_call: TRBJ2-5; v_call: TRBV20-1; cdr3_aa: CSAASGDRGIKTQYF; cdr3_nt: TGCAGTGCTGCTTCCGGGGACAGGGGGATCAAGACCCAGTACTTC
d_call: -; clone_size: -; j_call: TRBJ1-4; v_call: TRBV20-1; cdr3_aa: CSASGQINEKLFF; cdr3_nt: TGCAGTGCTAGTGGACAGATTAATGAAAAACTGTTTTTT
d_call: -; clone_size: many; j_call: TRBJ2-7; v_call: TRBV6-1; cdr3_aa: CASSELRQVSYEQYF; cdr3_nt: TGTGCCAGCAGTGAGTTACGACAGGTTTCGTACGAGCAGTACTTC
d_call: -; clone_size: many; j_call: TRBJ2-7; v_call: TRBV25-1; cdr3_aa: CASSEYSSYEQYF; cdr3_nt: TGTGCCAGCAGTGAGTACAGCTCCTACGAGCAGTACTTC
d_call: TRBD1; clone_size: many; j_call: TRBJ1-5; v_call: TRBV28; cdr3_aa: CASSFRQGHQPQHF; cdr3_nt: TGTGCCAGCAGTTTCAGACAGGGGCATCAGCCCCAGCATTTT
d_call: TRBD1; clone_size: -; j_call: TRBJ2-1; v_call: TRBV7-2; cdr3_aa: CASSQGQGNEQFF; cdr3_nt: TGTGCCAGCAGCCAAGGACAGGGGAATGAGCAGTTCTTC
d_call: -; clone_size: -; j_call: TRBJ2-3; v_call: TRBV29-1; cdr3_aa: CSVSDRTDTQYF; cdr3_nt: TGCAGCGTGAGTGACCGCACGGATACGCAGTATTTT
d_call: -; clone_size: many; j_call: TRBJ2-5; v_call: TRBV28; cdr3_aa: CASIRPGYQETQYF; cdr3_nt: TGTGCCAGCATCAGACCCGGGTACCAAGAGACCCAGTACTTC
d_call: -; clone_size: -; j_call: TRBJ2-7; v_call: TRBV2; cdr3_aa: CASRKGVTQYF; cdr3_nt: TGTGCCAGCAGGAAGGGGGTAACCCAGTACTTC
d_call: -; clone_size: -; j_call: TRBJ2-2; v_call: TRBV9; cdr3_aa: CASSVGRLTGELFF; cdr3_nt: TGTGCCAGCAGCGTTGGCAGACTCACCGGGGAGCTGTTTTTT
d_call: TRBD1; clone_size: many; j_call: TRBJ2-4; v_call: TRBV7-2; cdr3_aa: CASSSTTGFGIQYF; cdr3_nt: TGTGCCAGCAGCTCGACGACAGGGTTCGGCATTCAGTACTTC
d_call: TRBD2; clone_size: many; j_call: TRBJ2-7; v_call: TRBV3-1; cdr3_aa: CASSQGTSGHIEQYF; cdr3_nt: TGTGCCAGCAGCCAAGGGACTAGCGGCCACATCGAGCAGTACTTC
d_call: TRBD1; clone_size: -; j_call: TRBJ2-7; v_call: TRBV28; cdr3_aa: CATGQGASYEQYF; cdr3_nt: TGTGCCACGGGGCAGGGGGCGTCCTACGAGCAGTACTTC
d_call: TRBD2; clone_size: many; j_call: TRBJ2-5; v_call: TRBV20-1; cdr3_aa: CSAAYRLAGTQETQYF; cdr3_nt: TGCAGTGCTGCATACCGACTAGCGGGGACCCAAGAGACCCAGTACTTC
d_call: -; clone_size: -; j_call: TRBJ1-1; v_call: TRBV6-5; cdr3_aa: CASSYQGQNTEAFF; cdr3_nt: TGTGCCAGCAGTTATCAGGGGCAGAACACTGAAGCTTTCTTT
d_call: TRBD1; clone_size: -; j_call: TRBJ1-4; v_call: TRBV5-1; cdr3_aa: CASSPWRPGQNNEKLFF; cdr3_nt: TGCGCCAGCAGCCCCTGGCGACCGGGACAGAATAATGAAAAACTGTTTTTT
d_call: -; clone_size: -; j_call: TRBJ1-1; v_call: TRBV20-1; cdr3_aa: CSARDPQGQEAFF; cdr3_nt: TGCAGTGCTAGAGATCCCCAGGGACAAGAAGCTTTCTTT
d_call: -; clone_size: -; j_call: TRBJ2-1; v_call: TRBV28; cdr3_aa: CASSLTGGLNEQFF; cdr3_nt: TGTGCCAGCAGCCTCACGGGGGGCCTGAATGAGCAGTTCTTC
d_call: -; clone_size: many; j_call: TRBJ2-3; v_call: TRBV18; cdr3_aa: CASSPITGTDTQYF; cdr3_nt: TGTGCCAGCTCACCGATAACGGGGACAGATACGCAGTATTTT
d_call: TRBD2; clone_size: -; j_call: TRBJ2-7; v_call: TRBV5-1; cdr3_aa: CASSSGLANEQYF; cdr3_nt: TGCGCCAGCAGCTCGGGACTAGCGAACGAGCAGTACTTC
d_call: -; clone_size: many; j_call: TRBJ2-1; v_call: TRBV15; cdr3_aa: CATSRDRTGNNEQFF; cdr3_nt: TGTGCCACCAGCAGAGATCGAACAGGGAACAATGAGCAGTTCTTC
d_call: -; clone_size: -; j_call: TRBJ2-1; v_call: TRBV6-6; cdr3_aa: CASSGQISYNEQFF; cdr3_nt: TGTGCCAGCAGTGGACAGATCTCCTACAATGAGCAGTTCTTC